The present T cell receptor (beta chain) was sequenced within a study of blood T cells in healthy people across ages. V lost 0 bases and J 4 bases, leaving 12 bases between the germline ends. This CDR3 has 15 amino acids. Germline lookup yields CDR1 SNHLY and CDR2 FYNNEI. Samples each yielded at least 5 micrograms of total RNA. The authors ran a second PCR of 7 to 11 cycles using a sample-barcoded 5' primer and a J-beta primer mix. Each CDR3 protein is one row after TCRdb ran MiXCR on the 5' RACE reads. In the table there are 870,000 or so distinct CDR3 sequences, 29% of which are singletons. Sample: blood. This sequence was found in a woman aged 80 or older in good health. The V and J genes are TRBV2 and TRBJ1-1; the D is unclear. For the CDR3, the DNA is TGTGCCAGCAGTGAAGCGCCTGGGGTCGGCACTGAAGCTTTCTTT. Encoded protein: CASSEAPGVGTEAFF.